These T cell receptor beta chains were read from a single sample in a study of OX40 agonist ivuxolimab in advanced cancers. The data were produced by immunoSEQ multiplex PCR, yet TCRdb's version contains in-frame clones alone and is incomplete. Of tens of thousands of clones listed, around 84% are singletons. This specimen consisted of CD4+ or CD8+ T cells sorted from blood, obtained in a trial of the OX40 agonist ivuxolimab. These receptors were taken from an adult with an advanced solid tumor such as melanoma, head and neck, liver or kidney cancer. Both conserved end residues are part of each CDR3. The D gene is left open where the match is weak. Rows give clone size only sometimes, using once, few, many, or a class for an expanded clone.

DNA | CDR3 | V | D | J | size
TGTGCCAGTAGTGCCCCCCCCCTAAAGGATCAGCCCCAGCATTTT | CASSAPPLKDQPQHF | TRBV19 | - | TRBJ1-5 | -
TGTGCCAGTAGTATAGGGTATCAGCCCCAGCATTTT | CASSIGYQPQHF | TRBV19 | - | TRBJ1-5 | -
TGTGCCAGCAGTGCGGAATCTGGAAACACCATATATTTT | CASSAESGNTIYF | TRBV6-1 | - | TRBJ1-3 | -
TGTGCCAGCAGCCCCGCTTTGGGGGGTTCACCCCTCCACTTT | CASSPALGGSPLHF | TRBV11-2 | - | TRBJ1-6 | -
TGCGCCAGCAGCCACCGAGAGCTTACAAACAATGAGCAGTTCTTC | CASSHRELTNNEQFF | TRBV4-1 | - | TRBJ2-1 | -
TGTGCTAGCAGCGGACTAGCGGGGGGGCCCCCCGGGGAGCTGTTTTTT | CASSGLAGGPPGELFF | TRBV7-7 | TRBD2 | TRBJ2-2 | -
TGTGCCAGCAGTTATACCTCGGGGGATACCTACGAGCAGTACTTC | CASSYTSGDTYEQYF | TRBV6-5 | - | TRBJ2-7 | once
TGCGCCAGCAGCCTGCCCGGGACTAGCGTCAATGAGCAGTTCTTC | CASSLPGTSVNEQFF | TRBV5-1 | TRBD2 | TRBJ2-1 | -
TGTGCCAGCAGTGAGTACAGATCACAAGAGACCCAGTACTTC | CASSEYRSQETQYF | TRBV25-1 | - | TRBJ2-5 | -
TGTGCCAGCAGGCCTAGCGGGGGGGCCGCGTATGAGCAGTTCTTC | CASRPSGGAAYEQFF | TRBV6-6 | TRBD2 | TRBJ2-1 | -
TGTGCCAGCAGAGTAGGGGGCACTGAAGCTTTCTTT | CASRVGGTEAFF | TRBV6-1 | - | TRBJ1-1 | -
TGTGCCAGCAGTGTAACAGTGAACACTGAAGCTTTCTTT | CASSVTVNTEAFF | TRBV2 | - | TRBJ1-1 | -
TGTGCCAGCAGTGAATCGGGGACAGGGTTATATGGCTACACCTTC | CASSESGTGLYGYTF | TRBV25-1 | TRBD1 | TRBJ1-2 | once
TGTGCCAGCAGCTTAGCTCTACTAGCTGTCTCTAATGAGCAGTTCTTC | CASSLALLAVSNEQFF | TRBV7-9 | - | TRBJ2-1 | -
TGCAGCGTTGGGCTGACAGCGAATGGCTACACCTTC | CSVGLTANGYTF | TRBV29-1 | - | TRBJ1-2 | -
TGTGCCAGCAGTTTCTCACGGGGGAACACTGAAGCTTTCTTT | CASSFSRGNTEAFF | TRBV6-6 | - | TRBJ1-1 | -
TGTGCCAGCAGCTTAGCGGAGGGGGCTGAAGCTTTCTTT | CASSLAEGAEAFF | TRBV7-3 | - | TRBJ1-1 | -
TGTGCCAGTAGTCCCCCGGGACAGGGATACTATGGCTACACCTTC | CASSPPGQGYYGYTF | TRBV19 | TRBD1 | TRBJ1-2 | -
TGTGCCAGCAGTGAAGGGGGCTGGACTGAAGCTTTCTTT | CASSEGGWTEAFF | TRBV2 | - | TRBJ1-1 | -
TGTGCCAGCAGTTTACGGGGGTCAGCGAATTCACCCCTCCACTTT | CASSLRGSANSPLHF | TRBV27 | - | TRBJ1-6 | -
TGTGCCAGTAGTGCCATCAGCAATCAGCCCCAGCATTTT | CASSAISNQPQHF | TRBV19 | - | TRBJ1-5 | few
TGTGCCTGGCAAGGGGGTACGGGCAATCAGCCCCAGCATTTT | CAWQGGTGNQPQHF | TRBV30 | - | TRBJ1-5 | -
TGTGCCAGCAGCTCCCGTACAACCGGACTCAAGGAGGCTAAGTCTGGGGCCAACGTCCTGACTTTC | CASSSRTTGLKEAKSGANVLTF | TRBV7-8 | - | TRBJ2-6 | -
TGCAGCGCTGGGGACAGTCGAGTTTTGGGAAAACTGTTTTTT | CSAGDSRVLGKLFF | TRBV29-1 | TRBD1 | TRBJ1-4 | few
TGTGCCAGCAGTTCGGGACAGGGGTATAGGCGCTCCTACGAGCAGTACTTC | CASSSGQGYRRSYEQYF | TRBV27 | TRBD1 | TRBJ2-7 | -
TGTGCCAGCTCACCCACGAGGACAGGCCCGAATGAAAAACTGTTTTTT | CASSPTRTGPNEKLFF | TRBV18 | TRBD1 | TRBJ1-4 | once
TGTGCCAGGGTTGCGGCCCACGAGCAGTACTTC | CARVAAHEQYF | TRBV21-1 | - | TRBJ2-7 | few
TGTGCCAGCAGCCGCCCTGGGGGGGCCCCAACTAATGAAAAACTGTTTTTT | CASSRPGGAPTNEKLFF | TRBV14 | - | TRBJ1-4 | -
TGTGCCAGCAGTTACGGACGAACTTCCTACGAGCAGTACTTC | CASSYGRTSYEQYF | TRBV6-5 | - | TRBJ2-7 | few
TGTGCCAGTAGTCCGCAGAACAATCAGCCCCAGCATTTT | CASSPQNNQPQHF | TRBV19 | - | TRBJ1-5 | -
TGTGCCAGTAGTCGGGGGGGCAAATACGAGCAGTACTTC | CASSRGGKYEQYF | TRBV19 | TRBD2 | TRBJ2-7 | -
TGTGCCAGTAGTCCCCGAGGCGAGCCTCTCTATGGCTACACCTTC | CASSPRGEPLYGYTF | TRBV19 | - | TRBJ1-2 | -
TGCGCCAGCAGCTTGGGGCTAGCGGGGGGAGAGCAGTTCTTC | CASSLGLAGGEQFF | TRBV5-1 | TRBD2 | TRBJ2-1 | -
TGTGCCAGCAGTATACGAGGAGGCTCTGGAAACACCATATATTTT | CASSIRGGSGNTIYF | TRBV6-6 | - | TRBJ1-3 | -
TGTGCCAGCAGCTTAGATCTAAACGGGGGCAATCAGCCCCAGCATTTT | CASSLDLNGGNQPQHF | TRBV11-2 | - | TRBJ1-5 | -